This TCR beta chain was identified during a study of tumor-infiltrating lymphocytes in primary liver carcinoma. Whole-study findings and limits: Bulk, unsorted sampling meant CD4+ and CD8+ repertoires went uncompared.

This CDR3 comprises 13 residues. Germline V gene sequence: CDR1 MNHNS, CDR2 SASEGT. V lost 4 bases to trimming and J lost 3 bases, with 10 bases between them. The researchers produced TCR beta cDNA from 400 to 650 ng total RNA with a constant-region primer. What produced the TCR beta libraries was three nested multiplex PCR rounds using slightly modified ARM-PCR. Rounds one and two of PCR, each of around 11 cycles, were primed with TRBV1-TRBV30 forward primers and a C-beta reverse primer. Each CDR3 protein is one row after TCRdb ran MiXCR on the multiplex PCR reads. Among about 320,000 distinct CDR3 sequences listed, approximately 60% were seen once. On this clonotype itself: The antigen remains unidentified.

The blood RNA (from unsorted whole blood) was obtained, and germline DNA was also extracted. Material for sequencing was peripheral blood. The chain is built from TRBV6-1 and TRBJ2-7; D is unclear. This receptor was identified in a man aged 35-49 years with primary liver carcinoma and hepatitis B virus infection. As DNA, the CDR3 is TGTGCCAGCAGTGGAGATTACCGCTACGAGCAGTACTTC. Its translation is CASSGDYRYEQYF.